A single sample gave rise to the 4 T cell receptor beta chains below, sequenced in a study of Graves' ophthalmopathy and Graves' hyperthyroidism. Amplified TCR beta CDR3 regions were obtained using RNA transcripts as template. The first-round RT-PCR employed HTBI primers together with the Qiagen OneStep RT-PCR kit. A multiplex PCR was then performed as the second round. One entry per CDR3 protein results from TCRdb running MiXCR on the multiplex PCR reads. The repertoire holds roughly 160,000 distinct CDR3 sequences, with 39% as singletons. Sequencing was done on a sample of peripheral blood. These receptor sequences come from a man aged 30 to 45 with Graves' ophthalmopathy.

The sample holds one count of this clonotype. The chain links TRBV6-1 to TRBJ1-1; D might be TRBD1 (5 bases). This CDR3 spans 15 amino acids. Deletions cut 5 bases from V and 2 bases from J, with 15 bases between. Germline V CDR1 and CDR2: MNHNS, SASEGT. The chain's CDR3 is CASSSSRAINTEAFF. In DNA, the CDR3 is TGTGCCAGCAGTAGTTCCAGGGCGATAAACACTGAAGCTTTCTTT.

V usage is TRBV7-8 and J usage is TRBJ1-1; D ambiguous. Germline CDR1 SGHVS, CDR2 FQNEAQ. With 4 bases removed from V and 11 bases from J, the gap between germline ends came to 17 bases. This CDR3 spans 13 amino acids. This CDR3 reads CASSSTSGSAAFF. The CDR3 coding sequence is TGTGCCAGCAGCTCCACTTCCGGGTCGGCGGCTTTCTTT.

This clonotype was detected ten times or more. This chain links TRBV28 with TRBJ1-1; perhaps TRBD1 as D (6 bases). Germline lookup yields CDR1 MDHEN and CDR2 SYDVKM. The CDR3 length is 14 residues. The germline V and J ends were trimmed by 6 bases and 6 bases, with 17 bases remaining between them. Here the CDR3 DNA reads TGTGCCAGCAGGCCATCGGGGGGGCGCCCTGAAGCTTTCTTT. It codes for CASRPSGGRPEAFF.

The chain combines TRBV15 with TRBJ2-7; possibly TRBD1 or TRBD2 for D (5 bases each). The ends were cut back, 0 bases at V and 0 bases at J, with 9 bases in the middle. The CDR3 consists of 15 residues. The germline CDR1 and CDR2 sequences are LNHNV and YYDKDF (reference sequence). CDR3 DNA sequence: TGTGCCACCAGCAGAGATCGGGGACCCTCCTACGAGCAGTACTTC. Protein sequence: CATSRDRGPSYEQYF.